The 5 T cell receptor beta chains reported below all come from one sample, sequenced in a study of blood T cell repertoires in COVID-19. Sequencing was performed with immunoSEQ multiplex PCR; in TCRdb, only in-frame clones are kept and a portion is missing. Counted here are about 68,000 clones, 90% to 95% occurring once; the ten biggest clones make up roughly 7.3%. Sequenced: peripheral blood. The receptors derive from a man in his forties with COVID-19, enrolled during active disease.

This chain joins TRBV19 and TRBJ2-7, with 8 positions matching TRBD1. Germline V gene data show CDR1 as LNHDA and CDR2 as SQIVND (reference sequence). The CDR3 length is 14 residues. The V segment lost 5 bases and the J segment 5 bases; nucleotides outside the gene matches: 8. The chain's CDR3 is CASSSRQGPNEQYF. The CDR3 DNA is TGTGCCAGTAGTTCCCGACAGGGGCCCAACGAGCAGTACTTC.

This clone appeared a single time. The chain links TRBV30 to TRBJ1-1; D may be TRBD1 (5 bases). V lost 0 bases to trimming and J lost 6 bases, with 20 bases between them. Per germline, CDR1 GTSNPN and CDR2 SVGIG (reference sequence). CDR3 size: 16 residues. The CDR3 DNA is TGTGCCTGGAGTGTATGGCAGGGAATCGTTGGCTCTGAAGCTTTCTTT. It is translated as CAWSVWQGIVGSEAFF.

V gene TRBV5-1 combines with J gene TRBJ1-5; TRBD1 aligns across 7 bases. From germline, CDR1 is SGHRS and CDR2 YFSETQ. After removal of 1 base from V and 0 bases from J, the junction contained 4 bases not matched to a gene. The CDR3 loop spans 16 amino acids. The CDR3 loop reads CASSLTGEISNQPQHF. The CDR3 DNA reads as TGCGCCAGCAGCTTGACAGGGGAAATTAGCAATCAGCCCCAGCATTTT.

The chain is built from TRBV6-5 and TRBJ1-3, with a tentative D call TRBD1 (6 bases). The V and J ends lost 4 bases and 0 bases respectively, with 10 bases between them. CDR3 size: 15 residues. Per germline, CDR1 MNHEY and CDR2 SVGAGI. DNA for the CDR3: TGTGCCAGCAGTTCCCGAGGGGGCTCTGGAAACACCATATATTTT. Its translation: CASSSRGGSGNTIYF.

The CDR3 region has the DNA TGTGCCAGCAGTGAAAGTTTGAGCGGGACCCAGTACTTC. This sequence encodes CASSESLSGTQYF. This chain joins TRBV6-4 and TRBJ2-5, with D possibly matching TRBD2 (5 bases). From germline, CDR1 is MRHNA and CDR2 SNTAGT. CDR3 length: 13 residues. V lost 3 bases and J lost 7, with 12 bases in between.